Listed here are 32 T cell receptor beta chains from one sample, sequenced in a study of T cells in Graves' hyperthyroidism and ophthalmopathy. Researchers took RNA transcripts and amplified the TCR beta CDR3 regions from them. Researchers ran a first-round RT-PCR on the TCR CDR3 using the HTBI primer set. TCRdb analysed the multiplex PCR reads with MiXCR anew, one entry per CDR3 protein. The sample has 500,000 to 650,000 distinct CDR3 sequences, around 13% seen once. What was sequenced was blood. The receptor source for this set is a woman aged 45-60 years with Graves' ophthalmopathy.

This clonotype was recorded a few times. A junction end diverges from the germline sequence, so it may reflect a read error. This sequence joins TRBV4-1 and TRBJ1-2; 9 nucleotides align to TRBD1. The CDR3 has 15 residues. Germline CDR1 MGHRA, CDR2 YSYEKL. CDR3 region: CTSSEPGTGSYGYTF. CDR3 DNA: TGCACCAGCAGCGAACCCGGGACAGGGTCCTATGGCTACACCTTC.

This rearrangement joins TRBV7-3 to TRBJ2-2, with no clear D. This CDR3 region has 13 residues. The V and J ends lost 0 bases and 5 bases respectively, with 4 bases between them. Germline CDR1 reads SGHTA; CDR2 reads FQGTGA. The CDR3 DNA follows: TGTGCCAGCAGCTTAACAATTACCGGGGAGCTGTTTTTT. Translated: CASSLTITGELFF.

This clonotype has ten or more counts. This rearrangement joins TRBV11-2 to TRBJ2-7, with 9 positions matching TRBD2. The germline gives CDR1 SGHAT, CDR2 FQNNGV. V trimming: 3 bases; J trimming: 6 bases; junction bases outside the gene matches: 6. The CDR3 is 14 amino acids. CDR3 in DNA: TGTGCCAGCAGCTTCCCTAGCGGGATAAGCGAGCAGTACTTC. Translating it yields CASSFPSGISEQYF.

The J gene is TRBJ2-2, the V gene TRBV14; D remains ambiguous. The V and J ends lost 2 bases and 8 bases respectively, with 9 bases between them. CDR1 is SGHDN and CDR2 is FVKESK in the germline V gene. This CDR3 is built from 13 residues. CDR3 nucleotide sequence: TGTGCCAGCAGCCAATTTGCGGTTGGGGAGCTGTTTTTT. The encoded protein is CASSQFAVGELFF.

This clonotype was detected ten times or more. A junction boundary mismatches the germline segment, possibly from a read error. The CDR3 loop reads CASSPGQGETQYF. CDR3 nucleotide sequence: TGTGCCAGCAGTCCGGGACAGGGCGAGACCCAGTACTTC. This rearrangement joins TRBV5-1 to TRBJ2-5, with TRBD1 matching over 9 bases. Germline V CDR1 and CDR2: SGHRS, YFSETQ. This CDR3 contains 13 residues. The full variable domain, with the rest looked up from reference TRBV5-1 and TRBJ2-5, is KAGVTQTPRYLIKTRGQQVTLSCSPISGHRSVSWYQQTPGQGLQFLFEYFSETQRNKGNFPGRFSGRQFSNSRSEMNVSTLELGDSALYLCASSPGQGETQYFGPGTRLLVL.

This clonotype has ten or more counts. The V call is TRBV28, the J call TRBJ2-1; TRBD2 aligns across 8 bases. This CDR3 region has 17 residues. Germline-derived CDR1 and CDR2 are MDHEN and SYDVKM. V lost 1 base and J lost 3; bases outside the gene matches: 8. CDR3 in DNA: TGTGCCAGCAGTTTATCTCCTCCGGGAGGGTTCTACAATGAGCAGTTCTTC. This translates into CASSLSPPGGFYNEQFF.

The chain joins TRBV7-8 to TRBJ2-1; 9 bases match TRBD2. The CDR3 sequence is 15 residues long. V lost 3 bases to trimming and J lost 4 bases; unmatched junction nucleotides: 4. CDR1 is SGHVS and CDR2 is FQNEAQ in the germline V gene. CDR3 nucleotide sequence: TGTGCCAGCAGCTTTAGGACTAGCGAATACAATGAGCAGTTCTTC. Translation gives CASSFRTSEYNEQFF.

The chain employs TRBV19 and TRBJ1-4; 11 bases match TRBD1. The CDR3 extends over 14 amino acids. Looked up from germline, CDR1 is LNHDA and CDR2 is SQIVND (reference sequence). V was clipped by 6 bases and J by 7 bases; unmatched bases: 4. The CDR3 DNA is TGTGCCAGTAGAGCCGGGACAGGGGGTGAAAAACTGTTTTTT. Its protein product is CASRAGTGGEKLFF.

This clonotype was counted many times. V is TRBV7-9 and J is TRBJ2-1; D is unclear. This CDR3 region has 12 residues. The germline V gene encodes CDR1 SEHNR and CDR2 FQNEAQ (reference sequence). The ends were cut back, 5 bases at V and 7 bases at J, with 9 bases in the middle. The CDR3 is CASSDPLNEQFF. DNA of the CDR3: TGTGCCAGCAGCGACCCGTTAAATGAGCAGTTCTTC.

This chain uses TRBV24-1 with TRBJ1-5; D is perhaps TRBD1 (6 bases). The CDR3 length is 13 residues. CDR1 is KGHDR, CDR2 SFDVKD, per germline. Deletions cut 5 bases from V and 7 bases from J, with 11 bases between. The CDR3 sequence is CATSAMTGQPQHF. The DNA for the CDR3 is TGTGCCACCAGTGCCATGACAGGCCAGCCCCAGCATTTT.

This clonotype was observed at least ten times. The DNA for the CDR3 is TGCAGTGCTAGTGCGACACTTGGCTACACCTTC. It yields the protein CSASATLGYTF. The chain joins TRBV20-1 to TRBJ1-2; unclear D gene. Germline V gives CDR1 DFQATT, CDR2 SNEGSKA (reference sequence). V lost 3 bases and J lost 7, with 9 bases in between. This CDR3 region has 11 residues.

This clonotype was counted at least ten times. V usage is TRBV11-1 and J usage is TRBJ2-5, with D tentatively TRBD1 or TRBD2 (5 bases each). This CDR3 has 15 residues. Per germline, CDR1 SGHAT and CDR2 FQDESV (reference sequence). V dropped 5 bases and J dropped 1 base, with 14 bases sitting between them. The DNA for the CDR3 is TGTGCCAGCAGCCCCACCTTTGGGGGCCAAGAGACCCAGTACTTC. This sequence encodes CASSPTFGGQETQYF.

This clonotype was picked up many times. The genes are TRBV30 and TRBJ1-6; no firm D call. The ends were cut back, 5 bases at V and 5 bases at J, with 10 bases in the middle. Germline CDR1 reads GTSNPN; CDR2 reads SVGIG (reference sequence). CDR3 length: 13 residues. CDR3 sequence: CAWDRGDNSPLHF. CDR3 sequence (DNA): TGTGCCTGGGATCGGGGTGATAATTCACCCCTCCACTTT.

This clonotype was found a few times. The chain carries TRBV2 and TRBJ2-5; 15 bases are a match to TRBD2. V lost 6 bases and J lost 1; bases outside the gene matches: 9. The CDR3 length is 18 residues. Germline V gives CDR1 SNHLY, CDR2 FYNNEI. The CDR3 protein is CASSGGTSGRMSQETQYF. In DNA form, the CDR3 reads TGTGCCAGCAGCGGAGGGACTAGCGGGAGGATGTCCCAAGAGACCCAGTACTTC.

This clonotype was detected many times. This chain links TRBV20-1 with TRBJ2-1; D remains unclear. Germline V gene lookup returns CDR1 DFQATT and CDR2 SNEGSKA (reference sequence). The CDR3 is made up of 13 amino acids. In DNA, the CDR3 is TGCACCTCACTCGGAGAGCTTTACAATGAGCAGTTCTTC. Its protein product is CTSLGELYNEQFF.

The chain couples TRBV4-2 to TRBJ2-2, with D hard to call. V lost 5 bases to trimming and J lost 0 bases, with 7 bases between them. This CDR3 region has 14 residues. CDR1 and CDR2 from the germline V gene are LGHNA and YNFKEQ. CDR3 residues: CASSDNPNTGELFF. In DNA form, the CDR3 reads TGTGCCAGCAGCGACAACCCGAACACCGGGGAGCTGTTTTTT.

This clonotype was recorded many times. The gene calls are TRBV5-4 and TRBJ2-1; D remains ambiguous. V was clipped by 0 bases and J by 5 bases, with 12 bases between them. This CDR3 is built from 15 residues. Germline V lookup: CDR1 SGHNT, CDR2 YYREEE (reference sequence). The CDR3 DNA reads TGTGCCAGCAGCTTGGTGCTACAATCGAACAATGAGCAGTTCTTC. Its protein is CASSLVLQSNNEQFF.

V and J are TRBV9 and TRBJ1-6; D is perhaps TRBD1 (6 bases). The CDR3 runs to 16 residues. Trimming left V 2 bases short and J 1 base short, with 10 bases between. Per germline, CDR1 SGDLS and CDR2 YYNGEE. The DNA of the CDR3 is TGTGCCAGCAGCGTCGGGGGGGCTTCCTATAATTCACCCCTCCACTTT. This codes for CASSVGGASYNSPLHF.

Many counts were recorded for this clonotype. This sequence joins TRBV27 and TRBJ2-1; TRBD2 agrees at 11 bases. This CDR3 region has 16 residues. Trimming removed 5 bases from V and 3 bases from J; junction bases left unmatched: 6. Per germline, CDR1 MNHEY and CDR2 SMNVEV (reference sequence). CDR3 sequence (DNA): TGTGCCAGCAGTCCTTCGGGACTAGCGGACTACAATGAGCAGTTCTTC. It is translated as CASSPSGLADYNEQFF.

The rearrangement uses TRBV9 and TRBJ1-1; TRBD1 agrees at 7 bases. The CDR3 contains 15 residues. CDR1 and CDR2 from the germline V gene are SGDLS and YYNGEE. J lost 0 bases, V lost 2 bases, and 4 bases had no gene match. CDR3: CASSVFDRVNTEAFF. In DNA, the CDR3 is TGTGCCAGCAGCGTTTTTGACAGGGTGAACACTGAAGCTTTCTTT.

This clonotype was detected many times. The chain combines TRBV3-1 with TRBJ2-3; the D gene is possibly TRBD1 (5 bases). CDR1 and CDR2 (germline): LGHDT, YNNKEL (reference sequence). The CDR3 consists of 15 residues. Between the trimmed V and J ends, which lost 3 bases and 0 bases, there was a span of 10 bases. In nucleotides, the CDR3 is TGTGCCAGCAGCCACTTTAGACAGAGCACAGATACGCAGTATTTT. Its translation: CASSHFRQSTDTQYF.

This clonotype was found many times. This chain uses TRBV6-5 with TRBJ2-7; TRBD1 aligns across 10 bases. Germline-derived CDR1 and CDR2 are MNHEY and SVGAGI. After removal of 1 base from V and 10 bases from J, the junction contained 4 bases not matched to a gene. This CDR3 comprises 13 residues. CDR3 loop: CASSYWDRGDQYF. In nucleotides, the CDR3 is TGTGCCAGCAGTTACTGGGACAGGGGAGATCAGTACTTC.

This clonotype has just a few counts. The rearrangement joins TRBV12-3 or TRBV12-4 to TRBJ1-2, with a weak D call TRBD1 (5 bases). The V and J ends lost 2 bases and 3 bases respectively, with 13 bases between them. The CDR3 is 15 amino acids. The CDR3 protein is CASSLRSGGDYGYTF. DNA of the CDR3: TGTGCCAGCAGTTTACGTTCCGGGGGGGACTATGGCTACACCTTC.

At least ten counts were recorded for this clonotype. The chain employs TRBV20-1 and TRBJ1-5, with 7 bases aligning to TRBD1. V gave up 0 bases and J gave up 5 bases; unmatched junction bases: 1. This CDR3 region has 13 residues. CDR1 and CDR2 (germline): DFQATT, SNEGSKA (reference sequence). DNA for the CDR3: TGCAGTGCTAGAGACACAGGGGATCAGCCCCAGCATTTT. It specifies CSARDTGDQPQHF.

The CDR3 here is CAVIWGDRGTGANVLTF. The DNA of the CDR3 is TGTGCCGTAATATGGGGGGACAGGGGGACCGGGGCCAACGTCCTGACTTTC. The J gene is TRBJ2-6, the V gene TRBV2; 11 positions agree with TRBD1. Unmatched junction bases numbered 13, after V lost 11 bases and J lost 4 bases. The CDR3 runs to 17 residues. CDR1 is SNHLY and CDR2 is FYNNEI in the germline V gene.

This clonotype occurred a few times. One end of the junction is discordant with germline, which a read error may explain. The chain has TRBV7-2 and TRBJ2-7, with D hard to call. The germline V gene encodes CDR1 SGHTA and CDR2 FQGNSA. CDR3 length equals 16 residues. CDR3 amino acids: CASSLRVAGPSCEQYF. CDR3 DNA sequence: TGTGCCAGCAGCTTAAGGGTGGCCGGGCCTTCCTGCGAGCAGTACTTC.

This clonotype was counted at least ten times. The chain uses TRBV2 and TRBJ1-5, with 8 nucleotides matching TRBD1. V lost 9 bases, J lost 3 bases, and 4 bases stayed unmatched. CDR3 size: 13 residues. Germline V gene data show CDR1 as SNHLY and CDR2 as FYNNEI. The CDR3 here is CASGGQANQPQHF. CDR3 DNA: TGTGCCAGTGGGGGACAGGCCAATCAGCCCCAGCATTTT.

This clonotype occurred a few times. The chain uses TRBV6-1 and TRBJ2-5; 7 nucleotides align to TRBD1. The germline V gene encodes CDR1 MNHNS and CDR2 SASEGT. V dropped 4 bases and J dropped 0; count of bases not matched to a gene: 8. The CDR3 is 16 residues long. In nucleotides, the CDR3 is TGTGCCAGCAGTGGACAGGGCCGTTTCTACCAAGAGACCCAGTACTTC. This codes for CASSGQGRFYQETQYF.

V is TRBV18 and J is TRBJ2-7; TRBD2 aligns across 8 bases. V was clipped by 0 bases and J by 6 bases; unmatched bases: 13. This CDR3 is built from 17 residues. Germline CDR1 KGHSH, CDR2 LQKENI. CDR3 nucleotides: TGTGCCAGCTCACCACCAATTGGAACGGGAGGGCCTGTCGAGCAGTACTTC. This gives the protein CASSPPIGTGGPVEQYF.

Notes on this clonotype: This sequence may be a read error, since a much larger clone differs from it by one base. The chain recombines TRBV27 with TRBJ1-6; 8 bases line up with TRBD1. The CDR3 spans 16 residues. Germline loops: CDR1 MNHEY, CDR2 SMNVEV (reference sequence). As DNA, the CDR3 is TGTGCCAGCAGTACCTGGACAGGGCGCTATAATTCACCCCCCCACTTT. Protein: CASSTWTGRYNSPPHF.

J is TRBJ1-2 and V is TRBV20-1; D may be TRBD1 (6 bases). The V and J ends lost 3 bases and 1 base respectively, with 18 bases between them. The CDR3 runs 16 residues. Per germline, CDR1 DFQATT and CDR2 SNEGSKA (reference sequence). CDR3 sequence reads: CSASTAQGPFNYGYTF. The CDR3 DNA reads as TGCAGTGCTAGTACGGCTCAGGGGCCCTTTAACTATGGCTACACCTTC.

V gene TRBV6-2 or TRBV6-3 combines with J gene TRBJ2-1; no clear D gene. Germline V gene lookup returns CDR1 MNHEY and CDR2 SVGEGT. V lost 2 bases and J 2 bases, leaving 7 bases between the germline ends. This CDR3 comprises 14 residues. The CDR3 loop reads CASSYPGPYNEQFF. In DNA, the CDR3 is TGTGCCAGCAGTTACCCAGGACCCTACAATGAGCAGTTCTTC.